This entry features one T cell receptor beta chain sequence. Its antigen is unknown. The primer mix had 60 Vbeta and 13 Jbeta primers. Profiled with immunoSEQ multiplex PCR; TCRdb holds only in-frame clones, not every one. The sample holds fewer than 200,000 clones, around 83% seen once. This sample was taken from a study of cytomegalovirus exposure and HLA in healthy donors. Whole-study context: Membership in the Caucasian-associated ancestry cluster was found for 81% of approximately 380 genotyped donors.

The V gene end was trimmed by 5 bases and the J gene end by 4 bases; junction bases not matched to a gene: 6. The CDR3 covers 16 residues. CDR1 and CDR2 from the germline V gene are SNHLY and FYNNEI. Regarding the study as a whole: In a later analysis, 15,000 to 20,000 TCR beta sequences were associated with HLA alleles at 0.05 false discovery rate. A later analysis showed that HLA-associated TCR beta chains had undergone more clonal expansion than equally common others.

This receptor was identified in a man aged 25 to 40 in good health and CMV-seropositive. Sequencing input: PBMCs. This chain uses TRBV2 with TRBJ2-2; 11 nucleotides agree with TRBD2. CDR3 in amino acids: CASSYSGRAGTGELFF. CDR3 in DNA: TGTGCCAGCAGTTATAGCGGGAGGGCCGGCACCGGGGAGCTGTTTTTT.